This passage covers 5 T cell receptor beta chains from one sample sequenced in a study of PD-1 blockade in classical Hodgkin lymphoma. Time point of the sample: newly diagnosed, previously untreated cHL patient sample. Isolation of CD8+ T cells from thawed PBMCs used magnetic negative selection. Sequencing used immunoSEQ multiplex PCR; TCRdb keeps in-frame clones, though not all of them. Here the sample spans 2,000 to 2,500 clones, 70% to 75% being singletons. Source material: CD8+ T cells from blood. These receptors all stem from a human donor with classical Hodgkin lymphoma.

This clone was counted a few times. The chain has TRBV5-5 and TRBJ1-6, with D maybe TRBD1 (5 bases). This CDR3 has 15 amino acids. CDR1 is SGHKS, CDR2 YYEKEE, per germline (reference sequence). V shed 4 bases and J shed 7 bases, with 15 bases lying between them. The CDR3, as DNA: TGTGCCAGCAGCCCGGAGGGACTCTCGAATTCACCCCTCCACTTT. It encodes CASSPEGLSNSPLHF.

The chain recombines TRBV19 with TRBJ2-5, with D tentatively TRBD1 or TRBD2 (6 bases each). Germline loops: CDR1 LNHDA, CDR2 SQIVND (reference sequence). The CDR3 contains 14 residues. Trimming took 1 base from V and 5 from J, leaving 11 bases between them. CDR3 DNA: TGTGCCAGTAGTATAGGAGGGGGGAGCGAGACCCAGTACTTC. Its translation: CASSIGGGSETQYF.

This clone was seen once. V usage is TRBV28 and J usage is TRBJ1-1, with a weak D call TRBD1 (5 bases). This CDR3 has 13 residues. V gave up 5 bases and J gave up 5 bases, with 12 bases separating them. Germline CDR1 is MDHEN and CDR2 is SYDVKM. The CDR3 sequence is CASSVGTGTEAFF. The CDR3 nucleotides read TGTGCCAGCAGTGTCGGGACCGGAACTGAAGCTTTCTTT.

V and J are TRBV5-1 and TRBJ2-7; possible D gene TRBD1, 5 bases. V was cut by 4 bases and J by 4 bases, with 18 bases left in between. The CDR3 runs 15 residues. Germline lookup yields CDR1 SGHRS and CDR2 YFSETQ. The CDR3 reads CASSLGRGLNYEQYF. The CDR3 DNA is TGCGCCAGCAGCCTGGGGCGTGGGCTGAATTACGAGCAGTACTTC. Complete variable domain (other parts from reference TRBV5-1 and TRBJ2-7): KAGVTQTPRYLIKTRGQQVTLSCSPISGHRSVSWYQQTPGQGLQFLFEYFSETQRNKGNFPGRFSGRQFSNSRSEMNVSTLELGDSALYLCASSLGRGLNYEQYFGPGTRLTVT.

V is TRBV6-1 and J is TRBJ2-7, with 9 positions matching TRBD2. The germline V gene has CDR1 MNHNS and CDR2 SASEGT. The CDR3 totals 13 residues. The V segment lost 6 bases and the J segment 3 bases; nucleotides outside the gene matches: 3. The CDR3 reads CASSPSGNYEQYF. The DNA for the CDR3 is TGTGCCAGCAGCCCTAGCGGGAACTACGAGCAGTACTTC.